A selection of T cell receptor beta chains follows, all from one sample in a study of shared clonotypes between healthy human individuals. Sequencing was performed with immunoSEQ multiplex PCR; in TCRdb, only in-frame clones are kept and a portion is missing. The table records under 2.5 million clones, just under 95% of them present only once. Sequences were obtained from naive CD4+ T cells from PBMCs. These TCRs come from a man aged 18 to 30 in good health. Some clones in this sample may be carry-over from other donors' samples. CDR3s include the opening cysteine and the closing phenylalanine or tryptophan. A D gene is named only where the DNA matches it firmly. Not every row has a clone size; where given, it reads once, few, many or a size class.

TRBD1	TRBV18	TRBJ2-1	-	CASSPNGQGAGEQFF	TGTGCCAGCTCACCTAACGGACAGGGGGCAGGGGAGCAGTTCTTC
-	TRBV7-9	TRBJ2-7	-	CASSLVGYEQYF	TGTGCCAGCAGCTTAGTGGGGTACGAGCAGTACTTC
-	TRBV18	TRBJ2-2	-	CASSPRGQNTGELFF	TGTGCCAGCTCACCAAGAGGTCAGAACACCGGGGAGCTGTTTTTT
-	TRBV2	TRBJ2-1	-	CASSGTPSNSPRSYNEQFF	TGTGCCAGCAGTGGGACCCCCTCAAATAGCCCGCGGTCCTACAATGAGCAGTTCTTC
-	TRBV7-2	TRBJ2-1	-	CASSSAVLGDEQFF	TGTGCCAGCAGCTCCGCCGTCCTGGGGGATGAGCAGTTCTTC
TRBD2	TRBV6-4	TRBJ2-3	-	CASSQAGADTQYF	TGTGCCAGCAGTCAAGCGGGAGCTGATACGCAGTATTTT
-	TRBV14	TRBJ2-6	-	CASSRSSGANVLTF	TGTGCCAGCAGCCGGTCCTCTGGGGCCAACGTCCTGACTTTC
-	TRBV15	TRBJ2-7	-	CATSRGGSYEQYF	TGTGCCACCAGCAGAGGCGGATCCTACGAGCAGTACTTC
-	TRBV28	TRBJ1-1	few	CASSFGGWTEAFF	TGTGCCAGCAGTTTCGGGGGTTGGACTGAAGCTTTCTTT
-	TRBV5-4	TRBJ2-7	once	CASSSGTRAYEQYF	TGTGCCAGCAGCTCAGGGACCAGGGCCTACGAGCAGTACTTC
-	TRBV7-2	TRBJ2-6	-	CASSLWISGANVLTF	TGTGCCAGCAGCTTATGGATCTCTGGGGCCAACGTCCTGACTTTC
-	TRBV11-2	TRBJ2-1	-	CASSARSFVYNEQFF	TGTGCCAGCAGCGCCAGGAGCTTTGTCTACAATGAGCAGTTCTTC
-	TRBV6-5	TRBJ1-1	-	CASSYDSGEAFF	TGTGCCAGCAGTTACGATTCCGGTGAAGCTTTCTTT
TRBD2	TRBV7-6	TRBJ2-3	-	CASSLGTSGGSDTQYF	TGTGCCAGCAGCTTAGGGACTAGCGGAGGGTCAGATACGCAGTATTTT
TRBD2	TRBV27	TRBJ2-2	-	CASSGYAGGGELFF	TGTGCCAGCAGTGGTTACGCGGGGGGCGGGGAGCTGTTTTTT
-	TRBV5-1	TRBJ2-3	-	CASSTSPGSFLTDTQYF	TGCGCCAGCAGCACGTCCCCGGGTTCCTTCCTCACAGATACGCAGTATTTT
-	TRBV28	TRBJ2-1	-	CASSPYRVIGREQFF	TGTGCCAGCAGTCCATACAGGGTTATCGGCCGGGAGCAGTTCTTC
TRBD2	TRBV12-5	TRBJ2-1	-	CASGSGLASYNEQFF	TGTGCTAGTGGTTCGGGACTAGCCTCCTACAATGAGCAGTTCTTC
-	TRBV30	TRBJ1-1	-	CALERLYTEAFF	TGTGCCCTCGAAAGACTTTACACTGAAGCTTTCTTT
TRBD1	TRBV15	TRBJ1-1	-	CATSVQGANTEAFF	TGTGCCACCAGCGTACAGGGGGCAAACACTGAAGCTTTCTTT
TRBD2	TRBV5-1	TRBJ2-3	-	CASRGEAGGADTQYF	TGCGCCAGCAGGGGGGAAGCGGGAGGAGCAGATACGCAGTATTTT
-	TRBV7-9	TRBJ1-2	once	CASSLIRGDGYTF	TGTGCCAGCAGCTTAATTAGAGGGGATGGCTACACCTTC
TRBD1	TRBV10-3	TRBJ1-5	-	CAISVDRTGINQPQHF	TGTGCCATCAGTGTTGATAGGACAGGGATAAATCAGCCCCAGCATTTT
-	TRBV29-1	TRBJ2-7	-	CSGWDTSYEQYF	TGCAGCGGGTGGGACACGTCCTACGAGCAGTACTTC
-	TRBV5-6	TRBJ2-1	once	CASSTTYGSNEQFF	TGTGCCAGCAGCACTACCTACGGGAGCAATGAGCAGTTCTTC
-	TRBV7-9	TRBJ1-1	-	CASSLATVEAFF	TGTGCCAGCAGCTTAGCAACGGTGGAAGCTTTCTTT
-	TRBV28	TRBJ2-3	-	CASTQSGVTQYF	TGTGCCAGCACCCAATCCGGGGTGACGCAGTATTTT
-	TRBV7-9	TRBJ1-1	-	CASSPQGSATEAFF	TGTGCCAGCAGCCCACAGGGTAGTGCCACTGAAGCTTTCTTT
-	TRBV23-1	TRBJ1-5	-	CASSPFVGSSQPQHF	TGCGCCAGCAGTCCCTTTGTTGGGTCCTCACAGCCCCAGCATTTT
-	TRBV7-9	TRBJ2-2	-	CASSKPPRVGAGELFF	TGTGCCAGCAGCAAACCCCCGAGAGTGGGGGCCGGGGAGCTGTTTTTT
-	TRBV5-8	TRBJ2-5	-	CASSLRRTSQETQYF	TGTGCCAGCAGCTTACGCAGGACGTCACAAGAGACCCAGTACTTC
-	TRBV7-9	TRBJ2-3	once	CASSPPGPQREYF	TGTGCCAGCAGCCCGCCGGGACCCCAAAGGGAGTATTTT
-	TRBV28	TRBJ1-6	-	CASSAPIDGNNSPLHF	TGTGCCAGCAGTGCCCCGATCGACGGAAATAATTCACCCCTCCACTTT
TRBD2	TRBV2	TRBJ2-3	-	CASSTRPTDRLADTDTQYF	TGTGCCAGCAGTACGAGACCCACCGATCGGCTAGCGGACACAGATACGCAGTATTTT
-	TRBV5-1	TRBJ2-5	-	CASSLTLQGAETQYF	TGCGCCAGCAGCTTGACACTTCAAGGGGCGGAGACCCAGTACTTC
-	TRBV27	TRBJ2-7	-	CASSKDRREQYF	TGTGCCAGCAGTAAAGACCGTCGGGAGCAGTACTTC
TRBD2	TRBV10-1	TRBJ2-1	-	CASRLWTSGRYYNEQFF	TGCGCCAGCAGACTCTGGACTAGCGGGAGGTACTACAATGAGCAGTTCTTC
-	TRBV19	TRBJ2-2	-	CASRIGASTGELFF	TGTGCCAGTAGAATCGGAGCGAGCACCGGGGAGCTGTTTTTT
-	TRBV28	TRBJ2-5	-	CASSLPGTPRRETQYF	TGTGCCAGCAGTCTCCCCGGGACCCCCCGTCGGGAGACCCAGTACTTC
-	TRBV10-1	TRBJ2-3	-	CASSEADRSTQYF	TGCGCCAGCAGTGAGGCCGATAGAAGTACGCAGTATTTT
-	TRBV7-2	TRBJ1-4	-	CASSLAGPTNEKLFF	TGTGCCAGCAGCTTAGCCGGGCCTACTAATGAAAAACTGTTTTTT
TRBD1	TRBV9	TRBJ2-7	-	CASSRQGAGEQYF	TGTGCCAGCAGCCGACAGGGGGCGGGGGAGCAGTACTTC
-	TRBV5-6	TRBJ1-6	-	CASSAQGRGGSPLHF	TGTGCCAGCAGCGCACAGGGCCGAGGTGGTTCACCCCTCCACTTT
-	TRBV5-1	TRBJ2-3	-	CASSLVTGGSPSTDTQYF	TGCGCCAGCAGCTTGGTCACGGGCGGGTCCCCTAGCACAGATACGCAGTATTTT
TRBD1	TRBV30	TRBJ2-5	-	CAWKRTGADQYF	TGTGCCTGGAAAAGGACAGGGGCAGACCAGTACTTC